Presented here are 30 T cell receptor beta chains from one specimen sequenced in a study of shared clonotypes between healthy human individuals. Sequenced by immunoSEQ multiplex PCR; TCRdb stores in-frame clones only, minus some. The table has 1,500,000 or so clones, around 95% seen once. Sample: naive CD4+ T cells sorted from blood. The subset: CD45RA+ positively selected. These receptors were collected from a man under 40 in good health.

The chain joins TRBV6-1 to TRBJ1-4, with TRBD1 identical over 7 bases. Unmatched junction bases numbered 5, after V lost 3 bases and J lost 7 bases. CDR1 MNHNS and CDR2 SASEGT come from the germline V gene. The CDR3 runs to 14 residues. Here the CDR3 DNA reads TGTGCCAGCAGTGATAGGGGGCTCAGTGAAAAACTGTTTTTT. Its translation: CASSDRGLSEKLFF.

The chain uses TRBV5-1 and TRBJ1-2; 9 bases align to TRBD1. The junction had 12 bases not matched to a gene; V was cut back by 4 bases and J by 5 bases. From germline, CDR1 is SGHRS and CDR2 YFSETQ. The CDR3 loop spans 16 amino acids. The CDR3 sequence: CASSPGKQGAWYGYTF. DNA for the CDR3: TGCGCCAGCAGCCCAGGGAAACAGGGGGCCTGGTATGGCTACACCTTC.

V and J are TRBV19 and TRBJ2-5; no reliable D call. The ends were cut back, 5 bases at V and 1 base at J, with 11 bases in the middle. Germline lookup yields CDR1 LNHDA and CDR2 SQIVND (reference sequence). The CDR3 loop spans 14 amino acids. The CDR3 coding sequence is TGTGCCAGTAGTTTGGCGGATACCCAAGAGACCCAGTACTTC. Amino acid sequence: CASSLADTQETQYF.

The gene calls are TRBV11-2 and TRBJ2-7, with D possibly called TRBD1 or TRBD2 (5 bases each). V gave up 3 bases and J gave up 3 bases, with 15 bases separating them. Germline CDR1 SGHAT, CDR2 FQNNGV. The CDR3 is 15 residues long. The CDR3, as DNA: TGTGCCAGCAGCTTCCTCCGGGACCCAAGCTACGAGCAGTACTTC. Protein: CASSFLRDPSYEQYF.

V is TRBV5-1 and J is TRBJ2-6; 11 nucleotides match TRBD1. Germline V gene sequence: CDR1 SGHRS, CDR2 YFSETQ. Trimming at V came to 2 bases and at J to 0 bases, leaving 4 bases not matched to a gene. This CDR3 is 18 amino acids long. The CDR3 nucleotides read TGCGCCAGCAGCTTAGCCGGGACAGGGGGCTCTGGGGCCAACGTCCTGACTTTC. As protein: CASSLAGTGGSGANVLTF.

The chain carries TRBV27 and TRBJ2-7; 7 bases align to TRBD1. Germline V gene sequence: CDR1 MNHEY, CDR2 SMNVEV (reference sequence). V lost 3 bases, J lost 12 bases, and 14 bases stayed unmatched. CDR3 length equals 14 residues. The CDR3 nucleotides are TGTGCCAGCAGTTTCCGCCCCGGACAGGTGAGGCTGTACTTC. Residues: CASSFRPGQVRLYF.

The chain employs TRBV7-9 and TRBJ2-7; the match to TRBD1 covers 8 bases. The CDR3 totals 15 residues. The V and J ends lost 2 bases and 0 bases, in that order; junction bases with no gene match: 3. CDR1 is SEHNR, CDR2 FQNEAQ, per germline (reference sequence). The CDR3 loop reads CASSLQGASSYEQYF. CDR3 in DNA: TGTGCCAGCAGCTTACAGGGGGCTAGCTCCTACGAGCAGTACTTC.

The genes are TRBV5-1 and TRBJ2-1; TRBD1 or TRBD2 may be the D gene (5 bases each). V was cut by 4 bases and J by 1 base, with 15 bases left in between. CDR3 length: 16 residues. Germline-derived CDR1 and CDR2 are SGHRS and YFSETQ. In DNA form, the CDR3 reads TGCGCCAGCAGCCCCTCGGGGCTTAGTTCCTACAATGAGCAGTTCTTC. Protein product: CASSPSGLSSYNEQFF.

V usage is TRBV19 and J usage is TRBJ2-7; no firm D call. Trimming shortened V by 4 bases and J by 6 bases, and 7 bases separated the two germline ends. The CDR3 totals 11 residues. CDR1 LNHDA and CDR2 SQIVND come from the germline V gene (reference sequence). The CDR3 DNA follows: TGTGCCAGTAGTAGAAACCGCGAGCAGTACTTC. Protein sequence: CASSRNREQYF.

The V call is TRBV21-1, the J call TRBJ1-5. TRBV21-1 is a pseudogene locus. The CDR3 runs to 18 residues. The CDR3 nucleotides are TGTGCCAGCAGCAATGTGGGGGGGAGAGAGGTCGGCAATCAGCCCCAGCATTTT. This translates into CASSNVGGREVGNQPQHF.

The chain links TRBV5-1 to TRBJ2-2, with D unresolved. Germline V lookup: CDR1 SGHRS, CDR2 YFSETQ. The CDR3 has 12 residues. V was pared by 4 bases and J by 5 bases, with 6 bases between. The CDR3 DNA follows: TGCGCCAGCAGCGTTGCTACCGGGGAGCTGTTTTTT. Translating gives CASSVATGELFF.

The chain links TRBV11-2 to TRBJ1-1, with a possible D match to TRBD1 (5 bases). V gave up 5 bases and J gave up 4 bases, with 11 bases separating them. The CDR3 length is 13 residues. Germline CDR1 reads SGHAT; CDR2 reads FQNNGV. As DNA, the CDR3 is TGTGCCAGCAGCCCGTCGGGGGGCACTGAAGCTTTCTTT. Translated: CASSPSGGTEAFF.

The rearrangement links TRBV20-1 to TRBJ2-7; D ambiguous. This CDR3 contains 8 residues. Trimming shortened V by 3 bases and J by 10 bases, and 4 bases separated the two germline ends. CDR1 is DFQATT, CDR2 SNEGSKA, per germline (reference sequence). CDR3 region: CSASSQYF. The CDR3 DNA is TGCAGTGCTAGTAGCCAGTACTTC.

The genes are TRBV5-1 and TRBJ1-1; D gene unclear. The ends were cut back, 1 base at V and 4 bases at J, with 11 bases in the middle. Germline V gives CDR1 SGHRS, CDR2 YFSETQ. The CDR3 covers 14 residues. CDR3 protein: CASSLSSVATEAFF. Here the CDR3 DNA reads TGCGCCAGCAGCTTGTCCAGTGTTGCCACTGAAGCTTTCTTT. The whole variable domain, filled in from reference TRBV5-1 and TRBJ1-1, reads KAGVTQTPRYLIKTRGQQVTLSCSPISGHRSVSWYQQTPGQGLQFLFEYFSETQRNKGNFPGRFSGRQFSNSRSEMNVSTLELGDSALYLCASSLSSVATEAFFGQGTRLTVV.

The rearrangement joins TRBV28 to TRBJ2-1, with TRBD2 as a possible D gene (6 bases). V was pared by 8 bases and J by 7 bases, with 15 bases between. CDR1 is MDHEN, CDR2 SYDVKM, per germline. The CDR3 extends over 13 amino acids. CDR3 nucleotide sequence: TGTGCCAGCCGGGGCTTAGCGGTGAATGAGCAGTTCTTC. This encodes CASRGLAVNEQFF.

V usage is TRBV18 and J usage is TRBJ2-2; no reliable D call. Per the germline V gene, CDR1 is KGHSH and CDR2 is LQKENI. Trimming shortened V by 4 bases and J by 6 bases, and 3 bases separated the two germline ends. The CDR3 has 11 amino acids. The CDR3 sequence: CASSLAGELFF. The CDR3 DNA reads TGTGCCAGCTCACTCGCCGGGGAGCTGTTTTTT.

This sequence joins TRBV7-9 and TRBJ2-3, with 7 bases fitting TRBD2. Germline-derived CDR1 and CDR2 are SEHNR and FQNEAQ (reference sequence). Trimming cost V 5 bases and J 1 base; bases outside gene matches: 3. The CDR3 spans 14 residues. The CDR3 sequence: CASSRGGRTDTQYF. The CDR3 DNA is TGTGCCAGCAGCCGCGGGGGTCGCACAGATACGCAGTATTTT.

The rearrangement uses TRBV10-3 and TRBJ2-3; a weak D match, TRBD2 (6 bases). CDR1 and CDR2 (germline): ENHRY, SYGVKD. CDR3 size: 15 residues. Between the trimmed V and J ends, which lost 6 bases and 6 bases, there was a span of 19 bases. The CDR3 DNA follows: TGTGCCATCAGGATGGGGGGATTCCAGAAGGATACGCAGTATTTT. The encoded protein is CAIRMGGFQKDTQYF.

The chain recombines TRBV2 with TRBJ1-2; no clear D. V lost 8 bases and J lost 0, with 16 bases in between. The CDR3 spans 15 residues. Germline-derived CDR1 and CDR2 are SNHLY and FYNNEI. CDR3 nucleotides: TGTGCCAGCCCTGCGGAGTTGAGATCTAACTATGGCTACACCTTC. It yields the protein CASPAELRSNYGYTF.

J is TRBJ2-3 and V is TRBV27, with D perhaps TRBD2 (6 bases). CDR1 is MNHEY and CDR2 is SMNVEV in the germline V gene (reference sequence). The germline V and J ends were trimmed by 4 bases and 3 bases, with 8 bases remaining between them. CDR3 length equals 13 residues. The chain's CDR3 is CASSWRETDTQYF. The CDR3 DNA follows: TGTGCCAGCAGTTGGAGGGAAACAGATACGCAGTATTTT.

The table lists this clone with a count of one. The chain joins TRBV4-2 to TRBJ1-3; D perhaps matches TRBD1 (6 bases). Deletions cut 4 bases from V and 0 bases from J, with 13 bases between. This CDR3 region has 16 residues. Germline V lookup: CDR1 LGHNA, CDR2 YNFKEQ. The chain's CDR3 is CASSLEDRPSGNTIYF. CDR3 sequence (DNA): TGTGCCAGCAGCCTAGAGGACAGACCCTCTGGAAACACCATATATTTT.

J is TRBJ1-1 and V is TRBV5-4; D is ambiguous. CDR1 is SGHNT, CDR2 YYREEE, per germline (reference sequence). V lost 6 bases and J lost 1, with 13 bases in between. The CDR3 is made up of 14 amino acids. As DNA, the CDR3 is TGTGCCAGCAAGTCCACATATTCGAACACTGAAGCTTTCTTT. It specifies CASKSTYSNTEAFF.

The CDR3 bases are TGTGCCAGCAGCTTGGGGTCCCGGATCGGGAATGAGCAGTTCTTC. Protein: CASSLGSRIGNEQFF. The V and J genes are TRBV5-4 and TRBJ2-1, with D unresolved. Trimming left V 0 bases short and J 7 bases short, with 14 bases between. This CDR3 region has 15 residues. Per germline, CDR1 SGHNT and CDR2 YYREEE (reference sequence).

This clone was observed a single time. The V gene is TRBV7-7, the J gene TRBJ2-7; D gene unclear. V lost 5 bases to trimming and J lost 9 bases, with 17 bases between them. Germline CDR1 is SSHAT and CDR2 is FNYEAQ (reference sequence). The CDR3 totals 13 residues. CDR3 DNA: TGTGCCAGCAGCCCTCAGCCCCAGGCCGGGCAGTACTTC. Translation: CASSPQPQAGQYF.

The V gene is TRBV7-8, the J gene TRBJ1-3; a possible D gene is TRBD1 (6 bases). With 3 bases removed from V and 6 bases from J, the gap between germline ends came to 15 bases. Germline-derived CDR1 and CDR2 are SGHVS and FQNEAQ. This CDR3 contains 15 residues. The CDR3 DNA reads as TGTGCCAGCAGCTTGTGGGGGGCGCCGGAAAACACCATATATTTT. As protein: CASSLWGAPENTIYF. Full variable domain (missing parts from reference TRBV7-8 and TRBJ1-3): GAGVSQSPRYKVAKRGQDVALRCDPISGHVSLFWYQQALGQGPEFLTYFQNEAQLDKSGLPSDRFFAERPEGSVSTLKIQRTQQEDSAVYLCASSLWGAPENTIYFGEGSWLTVV.

This clone was seen only a few times. This chain connects TRBV10-2 to TRBJ1-1; maybe TRBD1 (5 bases). CDR1 and CDR2 (germline): WSHSY, SAAADI. The V and J ends lost 5 bases and 1 base respectively, with 8 bases between them. The CDR3 is 13 residues long. The CDR3: CASSSRGNTEAFF. CDR3 bases: TGCGCCAGCAGTTCGAGGGGGAACACTGAAGCTTTCTTT.

The chain employs TRBV7-9 and TRBJ2-7; TRBD2 matches 9 bases. This CDR3 region has 15 residues. V lost 6 bases, J lost 0 bases, and 6 bases stayed unmatched. Germline V lookup: CDR1 SEHNR, CDR2 FQNEAQ (reference sequence). As DNA, the CDR3 is TGTGCCAGCAGTTCTAGCGGGGTTAGCTCCTACGAGCAGTACTTC. It codes for CASSSSGVSSYEQYF.

The chain links TRBV9 to TRBJ1-1; perhaps TRBD1 as D (5 bases). The CDR3 totals 15 residues. From germline, CDR1 is SGDLS and CDR2 YYNGEE. The V gene lost 4 bases and the J gene lost 6 bases, with 19 bases spanning the gap. DNA for the CDR3: TGTGCCAGCAGCCCCCTGGGGGGTCGAGGAGCTGAAGCTTTCTTT. This codes for CASSPLGGRGAEAFF. The whole variable domain, remainder taken from reference TRBV9 and TRBJ1-1, is DSGVTQTPKHLITATGQRVTLRCSPRSGDLSVYWYQQSLDQGLQFLIQYYNGEERAKGNILERFSAQQFPDLHSELNLSSLELGDSALYFCASSPLGGRGAEAFFGQGTRLTVV.

The chain has TRBV28 and TRBJ1-4, with D hard to call. CDR1 MDHEN and CDR2 SYDVKM come from the germline V gene. Trimming shortened V by 1 base and J by 0 bases, and 6 bases separated the two germline ends. This CDR3 contains 15 residues. CDR3 bases: TGTGCCAGCAGTTTATTTGGAACAACTAATGAAAAACTGTTTTTT. Translation: CASSLFGTTNEKLFF.

V and J are TRBV7-2 and TRBJ2-5, with a tentative D call TRBD2 (5 bases). The CDR3 has 14 residues. V lost 3 bases to trimming and J lost 2 bases, with 10 bases between them. Germline V gene lookup returns CDR1 SGHTA and CDR2 FQGNSA. CDR3 sequence reads: CASSFRTWQETQYF. The CDR3 nucleotides read TGTGCCAGCAGCTTCAGGACTTGGCAAGAGACCCAGTACTTC. The variable domain in full, completed from reference TRBV7-2 and TRBJ2-5, reads GAGVSQSPSNKVTEKGKDVELRCDPISGHTALYWYRQSLGQGLEFLIYFQGNSAPDKSGLPSDRFSAERTGGSVSTLTIQRTQQEDSAVYLCASSFRTWQETQYFGPGTRLLVL.